One T cell receptor (beta chain) is described in this entry. These data originate in a study of blood T cells in healthy people across ages. The CDR3 extends over 14 amino acids. Germline V gives CDR1 SQVTM, CDR2 ANQGSEA. V lost 1 base, J lost 8 bases, and 5 bases stayed unmatched. Primers used in a second PCR of roughly 6 to 11 cycles were a sample-barcoded 5' primer and a J-beta primer mix. TCRdb analysed the 5' RACE reads with MiXCR anew, one entry per CDR3 protein. The sample carries just under 550,000 distinct CDR3 sequences, around 24% recorded once. The sample was also linked to a second study, of T cells of mothers and their children. Per that study: Per child, roughly 3 million TCR beta CDR3 reads were obtained, against over 9 million per mother.

This receptor was taken from a boy younger than 18 in good health. The sample was blood. The chain couples TRBV29-1 to TRBJ1-4, with 9 bases lining up with TRBD1. The CDR3 coding sequence is TGCAGCGTTGAAGGGACAGGGGTGGAGGAAAAACTGTTTTTT. It specifies CSVEGTGVEEKLFF.